One T cell receptor beta chain is described in this entry. This clonotype was counted a few times. Its antigen specificity is not known. No base-level quality is on record; no much larger clone is a single base apart. V gives up 7 bases and J gives up 1 base, and the segment between their germline ends measures 16 bases. The CDR3 sequence holds 16 residues, the cysteine and phenylalanine included. The only DNA kept is the CDR3, 48 bases in frame from the first base. CDR1 and CDR2 were assigned from the germline V gene as MDHEN and SYDVKM. The data were taken from a study of early T cells in non-severe SARS-CoV-2 infection (dated by TCRdb to the early 2020s). About the investigation overall: Bulk RNA from unsorted whole blood was used for TCR sequencing, so alpha and beta chains could not be paired.

This was a case-control study nested in a cohort of healthcare workers in London, UK, who had nasopharyngeal swab PCR tests and blood samples taken every week. Healthcare workers were recruited between 23 and 31 March 2020, during the week of the UK lockdown, and were followed weekly for up to roughly 16 weeks. Overall study outcomes, separate from this receptor: VDJdb matching was skewed toward anti-spike CD8 responses and likely underestimated virus-specific expansions by missing private and CD4 specificities.

Libraries were constructed by 5' RACE. The instrument was a NextSeq 500. To correct for sequencing error and PCR bias, the TCR library protocol tagged individual cDNA molecules with unique molecular identifiers. Sequencing covered both TCR alpha and beta chains, and within each sample the abundances of alpha and beta sequences were tightly co-correlated. Processing in the source paper ran as follows. Decombinator V4 was used to annotate TCR sequences for V gene, J gene and CDR3. TCRs were defined as expanded if a significant change between any two time points was detected under a Poisson model with p below 0.0001. TCR abundances were normalised to the total number of TCRs sequenced in each sample and reported as counts per million. MAIT TCRs were defined by TRAV1-2 paired with TRAJ12, TRAJ20 or TRAJ33, and iNKT TCRs by TRAV10 paired with TRAJ18. A search of VDJdb, accessed on 1 November 2021, was run for TCRs annotated to CMV, EBV and SARS-CoV-2, with TCRs annotated for multiple antigens excluded. Through fastp at Q25 and MiXCR, TCRdb rebuilt clones from the public reads, retaining in-frame beta chains. Each entry merges the rows of one CDR3 protein and shows their most common DNA and genes. V and J calls and clone size were set by TCRdb, not the authors. Recorded for this sample are tens of thousands of distinct CDR3 sequences; around 12% of them occurred a single time. Approximately 2.9% of the sample is held by the ten biggest clonotypes.

The chain is assembled from TRBV28 and TRBJ2-2, and perhaps TRBD1 as D gene, on 6 matching bases. Sequenced sample: whole blood. This clonotype originated in an adult who was a healthcare worker with PCR-confirmed SARS-CoV-2 infection or an uninfected control (not recorded which). The bases are TGTGCCAGCACCCAGACCGGGACAATGAACACCGGGGAGCTGTTTTTT. It translates as CASTQTGTMNTGELFF.